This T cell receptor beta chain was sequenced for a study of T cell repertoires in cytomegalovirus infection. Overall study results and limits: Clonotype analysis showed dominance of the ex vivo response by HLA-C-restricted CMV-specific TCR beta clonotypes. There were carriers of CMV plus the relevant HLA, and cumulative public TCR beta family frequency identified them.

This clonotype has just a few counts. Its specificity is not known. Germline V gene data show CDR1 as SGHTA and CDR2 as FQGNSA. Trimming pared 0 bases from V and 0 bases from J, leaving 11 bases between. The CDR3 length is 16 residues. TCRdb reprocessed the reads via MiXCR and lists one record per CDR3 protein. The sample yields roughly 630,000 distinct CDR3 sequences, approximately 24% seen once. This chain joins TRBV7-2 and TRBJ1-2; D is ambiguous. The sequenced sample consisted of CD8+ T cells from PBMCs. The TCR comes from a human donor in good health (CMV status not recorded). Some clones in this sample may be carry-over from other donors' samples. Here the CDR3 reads CASSLALGSTNYGYTF. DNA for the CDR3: TGTGCCAGCAGCTTAGCGCTAGGGTCCACTAACTATGGCTACACCTTC.